This TCR beta chain was identified in a study of CD8 T cells in Susac syndrome (dated by TCRdb to the late 2010s). Some background on the complete study: Whether CD8+ T cell activation and differentiation in Susac syndrome was antigen driven was tested using repertoire sequencing. The study compared CD8+ T cell repertoire clonality among around 11 healthy donors, around 14 Susac syndrome patients and 15 multiple sclerosis patients. Study-wide findings and limitations: The number of individuals in the TCR sequencing and HLA analysis was acknowledged as relatively small.

RNA was extracted using the RNeasy kit, and roughly 0.5 to 1 microgram was reverse transcribed with random hexamers. TCR beta CDR3 regions were amplified with the immunoSEQ multiplex PCR assay covering 54 Vbeta and 13 Jbeta segments. PCR amplification bias was corrected by using a synthetic template baseline for primer optimization and computational correction. As for how the authors treated the data: Reads were assigned to V, D and J genes according to IMGT and analyzed in immunoSEQ Analyzer, with only productive sequences retained. Clonality was computed as one minus Shannon entropy normalized by log2 of the number of productive unique sequences. Public and private clones were assessed among the 100 most prevalent clones of each patient and control. Clones were defined as Susac-specific when absent from the healthy and MS cohorts, from over 950 published viral clones and from other ImmuneACCESS disease sequences. The raw public reads went through TCRdb reprocessing: fastp at Q25, MiXCR clone calling, in-frame beta chains kept. Entries are consolidated by CDR3 protein sequence, retaining the most common genes and DNA. The V and J calls and clone size are TCRdb's, not the authors'. The sample table shows 110,000 to 150,000 distinct CDR3 sequences, and 94% are seen once. The ten biggest clones cover about 0.25% of the sample.

High-throughput TCR beta sequencing profiled peripheral blood CD8+ and CD4+ T cells from healthy donors, Susac syndrome patients and multiple sclerosis patients. Healthy donors were age- and sex-matched controls. Bulk CD8+ and CD4+ T cells were purified by magnetic negative isolation, whereas CD8+ TEMRA cells were enriched by FACS. Blood was collected in EDTA tubes and processed within 24 hours, with PBMCs isolated through density gradient centrifugation. PBMCs intended for TCR sequencing were frozen in liquid nitrogen and were later thawed in a 37 degrees C water bath. A purity of at least 90% was achieved for sorted or isolated CD4+, CD8+ and CD8+ TEMRA cells. CDR1 and CDR2 were assigned from the germline V gene as LGHNA and YSLEER. V is trimmed back by 5 bases and J by 2 bases, and the junction contains 9 bases that no gene match accounts for. From cysteine to phenylalanine, the CDR3 is 15 amino acids long. Only the CDR3 region is kept as DNA, spanning 45 bases read in frame from base 1.

Notes on this clonotype: Its binding antigen is unknown. Per-base quality was not reported, and no clone a single base away is much larger than it.

The sequence is built from TRBV4-3 and TRBJ2-7, and 7 junctional nucleotides match TRBD1. The sample taken for sequencing was CD8+ T cells from PBMCs. This TCR was recovered from a human donor in good health. The CDR3 corresponds to CASSFRQGETYEQYF. The DNA reads TGCGCCAGCAGCTTCCGACAGGGTGAAACCTACGAGCAGTACTTC.